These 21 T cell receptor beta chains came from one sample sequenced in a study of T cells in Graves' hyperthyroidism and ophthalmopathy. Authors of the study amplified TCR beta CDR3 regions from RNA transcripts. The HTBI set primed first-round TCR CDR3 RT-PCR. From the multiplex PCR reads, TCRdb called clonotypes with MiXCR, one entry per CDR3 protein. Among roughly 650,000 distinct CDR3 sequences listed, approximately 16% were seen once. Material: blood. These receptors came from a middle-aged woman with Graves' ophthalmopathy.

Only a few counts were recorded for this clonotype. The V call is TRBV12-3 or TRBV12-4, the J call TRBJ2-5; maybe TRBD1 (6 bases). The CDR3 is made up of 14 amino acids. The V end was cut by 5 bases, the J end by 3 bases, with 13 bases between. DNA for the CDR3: TGTGCCAGCAGTCTTACTTACAGGGAAGAGACCCAGTACTTC. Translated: CASSLTYREETQYF.

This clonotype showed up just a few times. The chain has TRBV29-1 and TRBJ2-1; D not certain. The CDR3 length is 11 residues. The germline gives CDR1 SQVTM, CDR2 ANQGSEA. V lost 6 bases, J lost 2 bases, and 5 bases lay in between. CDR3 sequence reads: CSVRTYNEQFF. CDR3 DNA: TGCAGCGTCCGAACCTACAATGAGCAGTTCTTC.

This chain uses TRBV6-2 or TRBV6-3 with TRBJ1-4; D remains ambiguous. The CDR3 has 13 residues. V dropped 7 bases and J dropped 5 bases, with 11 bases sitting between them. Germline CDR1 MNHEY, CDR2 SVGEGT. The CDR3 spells CASIRQENEKLFF. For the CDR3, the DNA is TGTGCCAGCATCCGTCAGGAGAATGAAAAACTGTTTTTT.

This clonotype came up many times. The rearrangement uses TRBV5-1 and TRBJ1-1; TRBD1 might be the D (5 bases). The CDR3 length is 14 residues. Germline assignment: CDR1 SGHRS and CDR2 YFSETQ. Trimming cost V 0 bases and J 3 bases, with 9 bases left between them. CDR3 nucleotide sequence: TGCGCCAGCAGCTTGGATGGGGCGGACACTGAAGCTTTCTTT. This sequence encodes CASSLDGADTEAFF.

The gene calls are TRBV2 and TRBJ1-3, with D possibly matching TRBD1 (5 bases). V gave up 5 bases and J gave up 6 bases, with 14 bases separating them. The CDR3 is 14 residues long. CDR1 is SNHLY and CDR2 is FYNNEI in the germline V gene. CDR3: CASSPGSVKNTIYF. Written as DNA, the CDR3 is TGTGCCAGCAGTCCAGGGTCGGTCAAAAACACCATATATTTT.

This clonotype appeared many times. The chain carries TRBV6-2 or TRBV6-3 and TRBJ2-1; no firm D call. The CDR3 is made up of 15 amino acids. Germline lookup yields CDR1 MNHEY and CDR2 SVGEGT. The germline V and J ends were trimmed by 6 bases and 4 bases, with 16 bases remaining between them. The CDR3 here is CASSHYGEEYNEQFF. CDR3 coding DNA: TGTGCCAGCAGCCACTATGGGGAAGAATACAATGAGCAGTTCTTC.

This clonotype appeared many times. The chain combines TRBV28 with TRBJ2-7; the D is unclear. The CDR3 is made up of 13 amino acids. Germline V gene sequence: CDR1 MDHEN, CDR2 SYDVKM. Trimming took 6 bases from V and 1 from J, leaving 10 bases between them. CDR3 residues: CASRSSLSYEQYF. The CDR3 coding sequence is TGTGCCAGCAGGTCTTCCCTTTCCTACGAGCAGTACTTC.

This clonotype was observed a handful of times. The CDR3 DNA reads as TGTGCCAGCAGCTTAGGACTTGGTGAGCAGTTCTTC. This encodes CASSLGLGEQFF. The chain couples TRBV7-3 to TRBJ2-1; possibly TRBD2 for D (5 bases). Per germline, CDR1 SGHTA and CDR2 FQGTGA. The CDR3 is 12 amino acids. Trimming took off 2 bases at V and 9 bases at J, with 8 bases between the two ends.

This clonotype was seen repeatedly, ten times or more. As DNA, the CDR3 is TGTGCCAGCGGGACAGGGGTGGAAGGCTACACCTTC. Protein: CASGTGVEGYTF. The chain carries TRBV28 and TRBJ1-2, with 10 nucleotides matching TRBD1. The germline V gene has CDR1 MDHEN and CDR2 SYDVKM. The CDR3 length is 12 residues. With V trimmed by 8 bases and J by 8 bases, 5 bases remained unmatched.

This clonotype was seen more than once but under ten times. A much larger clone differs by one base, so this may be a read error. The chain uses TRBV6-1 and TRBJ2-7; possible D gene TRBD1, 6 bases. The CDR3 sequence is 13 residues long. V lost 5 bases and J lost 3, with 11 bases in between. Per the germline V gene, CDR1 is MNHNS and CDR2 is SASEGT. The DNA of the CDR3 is TGTGCCAGCAGTTGGGACAAAAACTACGAGCAGTACTTC. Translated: CASSWDKNYEQYF.

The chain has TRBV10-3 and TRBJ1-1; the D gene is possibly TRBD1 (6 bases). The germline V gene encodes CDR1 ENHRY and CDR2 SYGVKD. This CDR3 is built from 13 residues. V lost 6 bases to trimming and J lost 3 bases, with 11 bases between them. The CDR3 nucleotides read TGTGCCATCAGCCGGGACACTCACACTGAAGCTTTCTTT. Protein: CAISRDTHTEAFF.

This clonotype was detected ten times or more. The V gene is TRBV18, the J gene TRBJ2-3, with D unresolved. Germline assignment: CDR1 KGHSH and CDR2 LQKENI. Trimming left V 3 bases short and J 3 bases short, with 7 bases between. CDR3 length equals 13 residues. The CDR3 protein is CASSPVETDTQYF. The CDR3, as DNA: TGTGCCAGCTCACCCGTGGAAACAGATACGCAGTATTTT.

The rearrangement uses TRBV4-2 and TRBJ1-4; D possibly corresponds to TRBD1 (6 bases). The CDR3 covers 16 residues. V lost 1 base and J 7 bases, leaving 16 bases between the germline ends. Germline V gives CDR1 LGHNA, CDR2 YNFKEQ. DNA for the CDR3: TGTGCCAGCAGCCAAGGCTCCAGGGGAGAGGGTGAAAAACTGTTTTTT. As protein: CASSQGSRGEGEKLFF.

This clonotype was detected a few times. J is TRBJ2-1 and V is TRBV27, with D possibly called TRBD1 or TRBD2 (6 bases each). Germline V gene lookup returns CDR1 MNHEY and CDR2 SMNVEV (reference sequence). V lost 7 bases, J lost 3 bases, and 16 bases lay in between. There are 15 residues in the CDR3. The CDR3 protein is CASKLGGTIYNEQFF. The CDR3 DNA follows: TGTGCCAGCAAGTTAGGGGGGACCATCTACAATGAGCAGTTCTTC.

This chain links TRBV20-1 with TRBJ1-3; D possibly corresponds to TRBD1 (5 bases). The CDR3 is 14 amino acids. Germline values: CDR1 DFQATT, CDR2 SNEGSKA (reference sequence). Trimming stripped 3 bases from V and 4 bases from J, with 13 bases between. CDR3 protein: CSASRWTLGNTIYF. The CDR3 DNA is TGCAGTGCTAGCCGATGGACATTAGGAAACACCATATATTTT.

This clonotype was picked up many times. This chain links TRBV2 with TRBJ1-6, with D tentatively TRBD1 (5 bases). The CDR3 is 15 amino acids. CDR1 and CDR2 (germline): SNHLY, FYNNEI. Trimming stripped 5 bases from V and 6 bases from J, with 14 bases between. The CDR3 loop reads CASSQQAGLNSPLHF. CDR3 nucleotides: TGTGCCAGCAGTCAACAGGCAGGCCTTAATTCACCCCTCCACTTT.

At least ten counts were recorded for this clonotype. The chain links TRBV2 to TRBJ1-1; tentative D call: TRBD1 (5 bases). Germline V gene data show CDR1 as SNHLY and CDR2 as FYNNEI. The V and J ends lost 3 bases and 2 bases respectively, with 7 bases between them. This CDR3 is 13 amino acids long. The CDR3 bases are TGTGCCAGCAGTGAGACAGCTAACACTGAAGCTTTCTTT. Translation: CASSETANTEAFF. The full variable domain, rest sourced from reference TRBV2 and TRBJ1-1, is EPEVTQTPSHQVTQMGQEVILRCVPISNHLYFYWYRQILGQKVEFLVSFYNNEISEKSEIFDDQFSVERPDGSNFTLKIRSTKLEDSAMYFCASSETANTEAFFGQGTRLTVV.

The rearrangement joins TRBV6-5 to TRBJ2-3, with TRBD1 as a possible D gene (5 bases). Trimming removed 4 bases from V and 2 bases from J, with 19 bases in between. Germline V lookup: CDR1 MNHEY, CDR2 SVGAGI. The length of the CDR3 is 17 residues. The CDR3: CASSSFTMTEYTDTQYF. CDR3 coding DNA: TGTGCCAGCAGTTCCTTCACAATGACAGAATACACAGATACGCAGTATTTT.

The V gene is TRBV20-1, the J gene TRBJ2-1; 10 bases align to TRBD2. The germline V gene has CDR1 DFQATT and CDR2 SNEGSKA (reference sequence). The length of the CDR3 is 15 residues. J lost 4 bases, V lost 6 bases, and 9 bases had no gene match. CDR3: CSARNSGRLYNEQFF. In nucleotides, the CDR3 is TGCAGTGCGAGGAATAGCGGGAGGCTATACAATGAGCAGTTCTTC.

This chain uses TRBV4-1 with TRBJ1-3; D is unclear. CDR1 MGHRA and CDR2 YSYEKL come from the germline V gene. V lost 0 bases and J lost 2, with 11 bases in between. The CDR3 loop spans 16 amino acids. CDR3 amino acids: CASSQEASIAGNTIYF. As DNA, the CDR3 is TGCGCCAGCAGCCAAGAAGCTAGCATCGCTGGAAACACCATATATTTT.

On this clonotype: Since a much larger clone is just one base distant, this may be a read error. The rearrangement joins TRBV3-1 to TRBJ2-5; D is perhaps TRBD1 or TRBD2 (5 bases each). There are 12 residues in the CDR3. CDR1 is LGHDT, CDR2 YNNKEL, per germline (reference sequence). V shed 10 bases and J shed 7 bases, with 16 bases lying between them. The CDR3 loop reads CATSEGKGTQYF. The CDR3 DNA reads TGTGCCACCTCCGAGGGGAAAGGGACCCAGTACTTC.